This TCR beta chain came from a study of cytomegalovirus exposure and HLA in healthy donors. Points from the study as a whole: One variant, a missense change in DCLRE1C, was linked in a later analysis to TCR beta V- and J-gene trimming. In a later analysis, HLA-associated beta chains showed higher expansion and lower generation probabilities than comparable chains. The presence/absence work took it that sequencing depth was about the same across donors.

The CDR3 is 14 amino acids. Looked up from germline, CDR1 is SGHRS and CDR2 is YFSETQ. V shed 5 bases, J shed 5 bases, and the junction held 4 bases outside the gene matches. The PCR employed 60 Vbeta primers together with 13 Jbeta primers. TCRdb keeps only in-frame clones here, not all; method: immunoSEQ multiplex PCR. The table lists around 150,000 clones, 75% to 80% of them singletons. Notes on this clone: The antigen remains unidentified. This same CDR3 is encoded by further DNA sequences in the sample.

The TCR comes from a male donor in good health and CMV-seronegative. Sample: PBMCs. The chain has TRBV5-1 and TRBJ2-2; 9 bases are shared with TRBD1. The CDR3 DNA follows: TGCGCCAGCAGTTCCGGACAGGGGACCGGGGAGCTGTTTTTT. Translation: CASSSGQGTGELFF.